This TCR beta chain emerged from a study of T cells in Graves' hyperthyroidism and ophthalmopathy. Study results and limitations: Patients with ophthalmopathy were separated from those with stable hyperthyroidism by a 13 V-J model.

The investigators amplified TCR beta CDR3 regions from RNA transcripts. When the TCR CDR3 underwent first-round RT-PCR, the HTBI primer set was used. TCRdb recomputed calls from the multiplex PCR reads with MiXCR, one row per CDR3 protein. Of more than 550,000 distinct CDR3 sequences listed, about 17% are singletons. CDR1 and CDR2 (germline): SGHTA, FQGNSA. The germline V and J ends were trimmed by 2 bases and 5 bases, with 18 bases remaining between them. CDR3 size: 16 residues. This clonotype has more than one count but fewer than ten. Its antigen is undetermined. The rearrangement joins TRBV7-2 to TRBJ1-2, with D possibly TRBD1 on 6 matching bases. Sequencing input: blood. This clonotype was sampled from a woman aged 50 to 60 with Graves' hyperthyroidism that later progressed to Graves' ophthalmopathy. As DNA, the CDR3 is TGTGCCAGCAGCTTATCGGGGGCCAGGGGCGAGTATGGCTACACCTTC. Encoded protein: CASSLSGARGEYGYTF.